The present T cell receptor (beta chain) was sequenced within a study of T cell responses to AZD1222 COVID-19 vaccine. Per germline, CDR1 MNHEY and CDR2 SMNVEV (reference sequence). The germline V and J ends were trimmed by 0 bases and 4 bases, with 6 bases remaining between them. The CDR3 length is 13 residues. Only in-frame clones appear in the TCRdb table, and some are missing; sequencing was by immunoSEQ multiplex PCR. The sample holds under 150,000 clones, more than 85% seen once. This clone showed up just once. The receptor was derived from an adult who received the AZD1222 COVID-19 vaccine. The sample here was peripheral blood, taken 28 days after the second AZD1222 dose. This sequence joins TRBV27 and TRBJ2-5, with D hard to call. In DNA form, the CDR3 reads TGTGCCAGCAGTTTATCCCGACGAGAGACCCAGTACTTC. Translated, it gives CASSLSRRETQYF.